The clone carrying this T cell receptor (beta chain) was detected a few times. This same CDR3 is encoded by further DNA sequences in the sample. The data stem from a study of shared clonotypes between healthy human individuals. Template for every sorted-subset replicate PCR totaled about 200 ng DNA, 25,000 to 30,000 T cell genomes. Generated by immunoSEQ multiplex PCR, the TCRdb table keeps only in-frame clones and is missing some. This table has about 2.4 million clones, 90% to 95% appearing once. With 3 bases removed from V and 0 bases from J, the gap between germline ends came to 9 bases. The germline CDR1 and CDR2 sequences are LNHDA and SQIVND (reference sequence). The CDR3 is made up of 15 amino acids.

The chain is built from TRBV19 and TRBJ1-5; D is unresolved. The sequencing sample was made of naive CD4+ T cells sorted from blood. Noted subset: CD45RA+ positively selected. The receptor was isolated from a man in his late teens or twenties in good health. CDR3 amino acids: CASSIGQNSNQPQHF. The CDR3 bases are TGTGCCAGTAGTATTGGCCAGAATAGCAATCAGCCCCAGCATTTT.